This T cell receptor beta chain was identified in a study of blood T cell repertoires in COVID-19. Study-level background: COVID-19 samples collected from the United States, Italy and Spain covered acute and convalescent phases.

V shed 6 bases and J shed 4 bases, with 9 bases lying between them. Germline lookup yields CDR1 MDHEN and CDR2 SYDVKM. The CDR3 is made up of 12 amino acids. Clones were sequenced by immunoSEQ multiplex PCR, and TCRdb holds only the in-frame ones, with some missing. Among 140,000 to 150,000 clones listed, around four fifths were seen once. The sequence was collected from a human donor in a cohort sampled during active COVID-19. Sequenced input: peripheral blood. The chain employs TRBV28 and TRBJ1-2; D is perhaps TRBD1 (5 bases). The CDR3 region has the DNA TGTGCCAGCAGGCTAGACAGCTATGGCTACACCTTC. This gives the protein CASRLDSYGYTF.